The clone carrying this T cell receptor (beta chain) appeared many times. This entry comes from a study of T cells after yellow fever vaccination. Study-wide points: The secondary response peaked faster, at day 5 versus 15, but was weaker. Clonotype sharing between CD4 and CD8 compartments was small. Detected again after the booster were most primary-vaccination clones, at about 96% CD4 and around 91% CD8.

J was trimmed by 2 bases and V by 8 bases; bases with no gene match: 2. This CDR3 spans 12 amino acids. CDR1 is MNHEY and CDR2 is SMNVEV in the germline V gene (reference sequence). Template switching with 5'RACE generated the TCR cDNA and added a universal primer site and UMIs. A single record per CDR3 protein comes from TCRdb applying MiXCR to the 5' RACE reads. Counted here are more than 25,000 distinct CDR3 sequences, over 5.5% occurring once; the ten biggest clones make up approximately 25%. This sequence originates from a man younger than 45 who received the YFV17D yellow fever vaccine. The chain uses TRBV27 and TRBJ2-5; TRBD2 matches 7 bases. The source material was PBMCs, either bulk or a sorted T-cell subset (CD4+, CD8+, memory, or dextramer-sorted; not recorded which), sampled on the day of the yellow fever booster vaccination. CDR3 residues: CASGRGQETQYF. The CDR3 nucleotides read TGTGCCAGCGGGCGGGGGCAAGAGACCCAGTACTTC.